These 16 T cell receptor beta chains originate from one sample sequenced in a study of response to subunit inactivated influenza vaccine. TCRdb reanalysed the RT-PCR reads using MiXCR and keeps one entry per CDR3 protein. The profile shows more than 600,000 distinct CDR3 sequences, about a fifth of them singletons. This specimen consisted of PBMCs from blood, obtained roughly 5 days after vaccination. These receptors were taken from a man aged 45-60 years who received an inactivated influenza vaccine.

The chain couples TRBV4-1 to TRBJ2-2; 7 bases align to TRBD2. The V gene end was trimmed by 0 bases and the J gene end by 7 bases; junction bases not matched to a gene: 2. The CDR3 covers 14 residues. Germline CDR1 and CDR2: MGHRA and YSYEKL. As DNA, the CDR3 is TGCGCCAGCAGCCAAGAGGGAGGGATCGGGGAGCTGTTTTTT. Its translation is CASSQEGGIGELFF.

This clonotype showed up just a few times. J is TRBJ2-1 and V is TRBV15; D is tentatively TRBD1 or TRBD2 (7 bases each). The germline V and J ends were trimmed by 3 bases and 10 bases, with 16 bases remaining between them. The CDR3 is made up of 14 amino acids. Looked up from germline, CDR1 is LNHNV and CDR2 is YYDKDF (reference sequence). Here the CDR3 DNA reads TGTGCCACCAGCAGTTCGACAGGGAGGGGGGAGCAGTTCTTC. This encodes CATSSSTGRGEQFF.

The chain uses TRBV4-1 and TRBJ1-1; 7 positions agree with TRBD1. The germline gives CDR1 MGHRA, CDR2 YSYEKL. V was pared by 3 bases and J by 1 base, with 5 bases of the junction left unmatched. The CDR3 has 15 amino acids. As DNA, the CDR3 is TGCGCCAGCAGCCATCTAGGACAGGCGAACACTGAAGCTTTCTTT. Residues: CASSHLGQANTEAFF.

This clonotype has only a few counts. The V gene is TRBV27, the J gene TRBJ2-5, with a tentative D call TRBD1 (6 bases). The V and J ends lost 5 bases and 6 bases respectively, with 19 bases between them. Germline V lookup: CDR1 MNHEY, CDR2 SMNVEV (reference sequence). This CDR3 has 15 amino acids. CDR3 DNA: TGTGCCAGCAGTCGTCTGGGGGCAGAGGGGCAGACCCAGTACTTC. Residues: CASSRLGAEGQTQYF.

The genes are TRBV10-3 and TRBJ2-1; TRBD1 agrees at 7 bases. V lost 3 bases and J lost 4; bases outside the gene matches: 9. This CDR3 region has 16 residues. Germline V CDR1 and CDR2: ENHRY, SYGVKD. The CDR3 DNA follows: TGTGCCATCAGTGATAGGTGGGACAGACGATACAATGAGCAGTTCTTC. Its protein product is CAISDRWDRRYNEQFF.

V is TRBV7-9 and J is TRBJ2-3; TRBD2 matches 12 bases. There are 16 residues in the CDR3. Germline CDR1 and CDR2: SEHNR and FQNEAQ (reference sequence). J was trimmed by 5 bases and V by 5 bases; bases with no gene match: 8. The CDR3 DNA follows: TGTGCCAGCAGCCCTGGACTAGCGGGGACCCTAGATACGCAGTATTTT. It specifies CASSPGLAGTLDTQYF.

The table lists this clonotype with a few counts. The V and J genes are TRBV28 and TRBJ2-5, with 7 nucleotides matching TRBD2. Germline CDR1 and CDR2: MDHEN and SYDVKM. The CDR3 covers 14 residues. V dropped 2 bases and J dropped 4; count of bases not matched to a gene: 4. The CDR3 bases are TGTGCCAGCAGTTTAGTCGGGACTATAGAGACCCAGTACTTC. It specifies CASSLVGTIETQYF.

The V and J genes are TRBV29-1 and TRBJ1-6; no firm D call. Trimming removed 4 bases at V and 8 bases at J, with 12 bases between. The CDR3 is 13 residues long. Germline V CDR1 and CDR2: SQVTM, ANQGSEA. CDR3 sequence (DNA): TGCAGCGTTGCGGCTGAGGCGGATTCACCCCTCCACTTT. Translation gives CSVAAEADSPLHF.

This chain connects TRBV15 to TRBJ1-1; D gene ambiguous. Trimming shortened V by 0 bases and J by 6 bases, and 11 bases separated the two germline ends. The CDR3 covers 14 residues. Per germline, CDR1 LNHNV and CDR2 YYDKDF (reference sequence). The DNA of the CDR3 is TGTGCCACCAGCAGAGACCCCCGTTTTTCTGAAGCTTTCTTT. This gives the protein CATSRDPRFSEAFF.

This clonotype was observed a few times. The J gene is TRBJ1-3, the V gene TRBV7-2; D call uncertain. V lost 2 bases to trimming and J lost 4 bases, with 12 bases between them. Germline-derived CDR1 and CDR2 are SGHTA and FQGNSA. The CDR3 extends over 15 amino acids. The CDR3 DNA is TGTGCCAGCAGCTTAAACTGGGCGTCGGGAAACACCATATATTTT. It specifies CASSLNWASGNTIYF.

In its sample, this clonotype was seen a few times. The V gene is TRBV25-1, the J gene TRBJ1-1, with 12 bases lining up with TRBD1. The V and J ends lost 6 bases and 4 bases, in that order; junction bases with no gene match: 6. The CDR3 length is 15 residues. Per germline, CDR1 MGHDK and CDR2 SYGVNS. CDR3 sequence (DNA): TGTGCCAGCAGGCCGGGACAGGGGGCTTTCACTGAAGCTTTCTTT. Protein: CASRPGQGAFTEAFF. Supplemented by reference TRBV25-1 and TRBJ1-1, the full variable domain reads EADIYQTPRYLVIGTGKKITLECSQTMGHDKMYWYQQDPGMELHLIHYSYGVNSTEKGDLSSESTVSRIRTEHFPLTLESARPSHTSQYLCASRPGQGAFTEAFFGQGTRLTVV.

The sample holds a few counts of this clonotype. V and J are TRBV5-4 and TRBJ2-1; D is uncertain. Trimming stripped 6 bases from V and 8 bases from J, with 18 bases between. Germline CDR1 is SGHNT and CDR2 is YYREEE (reference sequence). The CDR3 length is 14 residues. CDR3 residues: CASTTGSPSDEQFF. CDR3 sequence (DNA): TGTGCCAGCACCACCGGGTCCCCCTCCGATGAGCAGTTCTTC.

This clonotype appeared a few times. J is TRBJ2-5 and V is TRBV5-1; D gene ambiguous. There are 11 residues in the CDR3. The germline CDR1 and CDR2 sequences are SGHRS and YFSETQ. The V end was cut by 4 bases, the J end by 3 bases, with 4 bases between. CDR3 bases: TGCGCCAGCAGCAAGGAAGAGACCCAGTACTTC. Residues: CASSKEETQYF.

V usage is TRBV12-3 or TRBV12-4 and J usage is TRBJ1-1; TRBD1 might be the D (6 bases). The CDR3 has 14 residues. Between the trimmed V and J ends, which lost 4 bases and 7 bases, there was a span of 16 bases. The CDR3 region has the DNA TGTGCCAGCAGTTCACAGACAGGTCGCGGTGAAGCTTTCTTT. Translation gives CASSSQTGRGEAFF.

The chain links TRBV5-1 to TRBJ2-5, with D possibly being TRBD2 (5 bases). The CDR3 covers 16 residues. Trimming removed 4 bases from V and 5 bases from J, with 21 bases in between. Looked up from germline, CDR1 is SGHRS and CDR2 is YFSETQ. CDR3 in amino acids: CASSPLGSGRAETQYF. The CDR3 region has the DNA TGCGCCAGCAGCCCCCTGGGGTCGGGGAGAGCGGAGACCCAGTACTTC.

The J gene is TRBJ2-4, the V gene TRBV3-1, with TRBD2 matching over 14 bases. J gave up 6 bases and V 2 bases, and 9 bases lay outside the gene matches. The germline CDR1 and CDR2 sequences are LGHDT and YNNKEL (reference sequence). CDR3 length: 18 amino acids. Here the CDR3 DNA reads TGTGCCAGCAGCCAAATACTTCCCGGGACTAGCGGGAGAAACATTCAGTACTTC. It specifies CASSQILPGTSGRNIQYF.